What follows is one T cell receptor beta chain and its context. Its antigen remains unidentified. The data were taken from a study of T cells in narcolepsy. Points from the study as a whole: Reportedly, autoreactive clonotypes were serially detected in patients' blood but not controls'.

Repertoires were generated with immunoSEQ multiplex PCR, while TCRdb's copy carries only in-frame clones and drops some. The table includes about 35,000 clones, more than 75% detected once. Germline V CDR1 and CDR2: SNHLY, FYNNEI. The germline V and J ends were trimmed by 3 bases and 3 bases, with 9 bases remaining between them. The CDR3 is made up of 14 amino acids. The chain employs TRBV2 and TRBJ1-5, with D perhaps TRBD1 (5 bases). The source of this sequence is a human donor in good health. Sequencing was done on a sample of memory (CD45RA-) CD4+ T cells from blood. CDR3: CASSELTDNQPQHF. In DNA form, the CDR3 reads TGTGCCAGCAGTGAGTTGACAGACAATCAGCCCCAGCATTTT.